The clone carrying this T cell receptor (beta chain) was recorded once. Its specificity is unknown. The same CDR3 arises from other DNA sequences in this sample as well. V was pared by 3 bases and J by 6 bases, with 10 bases between. Germline CDR1 is SGHTA and CDR2 is FQGNSA. This CDR3 region has 13 residues. This sample stems from a study of graft-versus-host responses after intestinal transplantation. About the research overall: In this cohort, recipients had multivisceral, liver-intestinal, or isolated intestinal transplants. Recipients were all induced with anti-thymocyte globulin, then given tacrolimus and steroids for about 3 years. Whole-study results and caveats: Some GvH clones were seen earlier in gut or blood, suggesting intestinal origin.

Libraries were prepared by immunoSEQ multiplex PCR; TCRdb keeps only in-frame clonotypes and omits some of them. The sample includes roughly 90,000 clones, about 88% of them seen just once. The sample here was unstimulated CD4+ T cells sorted from spleen or lymph node cells, taken before transplant. This TCR was sampled from a human donor who was the organ donor for an intestinal transplant. J is TRBJ2-3 and V is TRBV7-2; TRBD2 might be the D (5 bases). The CDR3, as DNA: TGTGCCAGCAGCTTCTCCCCGGGGGATACGCAGTATTTT. This sequence encodes CASSFSPGDTQYF.